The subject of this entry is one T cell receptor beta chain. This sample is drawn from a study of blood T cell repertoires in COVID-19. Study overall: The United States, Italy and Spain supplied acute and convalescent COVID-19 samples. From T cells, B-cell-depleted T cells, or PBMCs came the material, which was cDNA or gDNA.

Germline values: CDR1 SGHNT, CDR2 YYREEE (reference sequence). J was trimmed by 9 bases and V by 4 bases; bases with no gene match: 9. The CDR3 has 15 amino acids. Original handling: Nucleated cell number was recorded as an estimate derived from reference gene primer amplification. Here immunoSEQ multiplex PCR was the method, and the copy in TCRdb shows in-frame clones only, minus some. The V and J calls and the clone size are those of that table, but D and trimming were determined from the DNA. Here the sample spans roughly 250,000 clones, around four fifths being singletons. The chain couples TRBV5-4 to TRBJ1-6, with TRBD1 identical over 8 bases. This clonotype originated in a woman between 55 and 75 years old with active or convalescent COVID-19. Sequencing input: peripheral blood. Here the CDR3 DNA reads TGTGCCAGCAGCCTGAGGACAGGGAGTGGTTCACCCCTCCACTTT. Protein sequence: CASSLRTGSGSPLHF.